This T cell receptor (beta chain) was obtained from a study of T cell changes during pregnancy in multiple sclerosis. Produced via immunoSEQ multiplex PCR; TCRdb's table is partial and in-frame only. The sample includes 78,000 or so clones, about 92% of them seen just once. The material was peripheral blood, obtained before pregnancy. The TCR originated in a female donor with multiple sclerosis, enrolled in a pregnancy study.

CDR3 nucleotides: TGTGCCAGCAGTTCCCGGTACGAGGCGGCCTACGAGCAGTACTTC. Its translation: CASSSRYEAAYEQYF. The chain links TRBV27 to TRBJ2-7, with D unresolved. The CDR3 consists of 15 residues. Trimming shortened V by 4 bases and J by 2 bases, and 15 bases separated the two germline ends. CDR1 and CDR2 (germline): MNHEY, SMNVEV (reference sequence).